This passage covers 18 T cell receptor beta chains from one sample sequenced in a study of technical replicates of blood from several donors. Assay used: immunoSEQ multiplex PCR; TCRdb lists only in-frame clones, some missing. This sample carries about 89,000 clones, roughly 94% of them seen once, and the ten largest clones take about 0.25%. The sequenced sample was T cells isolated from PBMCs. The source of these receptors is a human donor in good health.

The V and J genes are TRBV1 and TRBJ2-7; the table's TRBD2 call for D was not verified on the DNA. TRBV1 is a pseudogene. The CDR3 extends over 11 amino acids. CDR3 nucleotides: TGCACCAGCAGCCTCGGGACTTCTCAGTACTTC. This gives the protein CTSSLGTSQYF.

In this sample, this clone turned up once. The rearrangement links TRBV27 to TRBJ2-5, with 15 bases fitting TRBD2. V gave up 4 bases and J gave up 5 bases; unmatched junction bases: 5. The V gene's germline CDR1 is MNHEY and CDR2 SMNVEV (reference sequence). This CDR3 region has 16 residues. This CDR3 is CASSSPGTSGRETQYF. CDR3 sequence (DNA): TGTGCCAGCAGTTCCCCCGGGACTAGCGGGAGGGAGACCCAGTACTTC.

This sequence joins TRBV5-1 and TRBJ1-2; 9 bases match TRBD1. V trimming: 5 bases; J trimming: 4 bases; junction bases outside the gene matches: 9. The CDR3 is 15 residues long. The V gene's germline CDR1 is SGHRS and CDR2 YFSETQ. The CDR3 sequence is CASSKGGTGPYGYTF. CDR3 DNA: TGCGCCAGCAGTAAGGGCGGGACAGGGCCCTATGGCTACACCTTC.

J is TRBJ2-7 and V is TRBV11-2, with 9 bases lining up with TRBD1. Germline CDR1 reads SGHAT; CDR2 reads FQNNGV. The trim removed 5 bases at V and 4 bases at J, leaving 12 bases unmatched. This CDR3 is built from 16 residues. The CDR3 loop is CASSPGTGPSYYEQYF. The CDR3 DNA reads TGTGCCAGCAGCCCGGGGACAGGGCCCTCCTATTACGAGCAGTACTTC.

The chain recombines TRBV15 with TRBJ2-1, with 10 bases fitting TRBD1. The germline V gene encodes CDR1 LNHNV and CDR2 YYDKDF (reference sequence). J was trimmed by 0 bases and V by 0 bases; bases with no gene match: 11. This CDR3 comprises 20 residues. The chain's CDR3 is CATSREPGTGAPSSYNEQFF. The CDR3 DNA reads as TGTGCCACCAGCAGAGAACCCGGGACAGGGGCTCCGAGCTCCTACAATGAGCAGTTCTTC.

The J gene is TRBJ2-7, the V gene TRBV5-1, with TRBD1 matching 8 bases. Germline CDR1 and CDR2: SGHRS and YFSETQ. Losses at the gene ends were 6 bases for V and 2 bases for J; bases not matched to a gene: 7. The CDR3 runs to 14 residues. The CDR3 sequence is CASMTGAPPYEQYF. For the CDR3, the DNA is TGCGCCAGCATGACAGGGGCGCCTCCCTACGAGCAGTACTTC.

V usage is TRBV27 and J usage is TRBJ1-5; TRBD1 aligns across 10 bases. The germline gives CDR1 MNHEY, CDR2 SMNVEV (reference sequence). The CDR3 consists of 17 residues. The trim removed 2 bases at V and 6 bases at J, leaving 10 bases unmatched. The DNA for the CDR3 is TGTGCCAGCAGTTTACAGACAGGGGGCTCATACGGTCAGCCCCAGCATTTT. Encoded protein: CASSLQTGGSYGQPQHF.

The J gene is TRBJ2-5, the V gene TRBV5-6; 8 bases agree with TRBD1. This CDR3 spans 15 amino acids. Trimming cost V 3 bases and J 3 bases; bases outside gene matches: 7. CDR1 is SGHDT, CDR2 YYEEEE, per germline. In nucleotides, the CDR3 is TGTGCCAGCAGCTGGGGGACAGGAGGGAAAGAGACCCAGTACTTC. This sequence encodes CASSWGTGGKETQYF.

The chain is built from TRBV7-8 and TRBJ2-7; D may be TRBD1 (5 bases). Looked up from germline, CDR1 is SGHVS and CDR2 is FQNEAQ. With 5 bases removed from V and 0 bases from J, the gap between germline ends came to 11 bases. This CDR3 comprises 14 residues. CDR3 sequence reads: CASSQNTGSYEQYF. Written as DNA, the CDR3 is TGTGCCAGCAGCCAAAATACAGGCTCCTACGAGCAGTACTTC.

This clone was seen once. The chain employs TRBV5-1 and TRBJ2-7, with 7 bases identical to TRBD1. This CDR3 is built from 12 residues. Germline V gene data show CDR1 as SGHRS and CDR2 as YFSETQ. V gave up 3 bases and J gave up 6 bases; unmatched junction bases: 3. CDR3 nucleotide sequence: TGCGCCAGCAGCTCTGACAGGGTCGAGCAGTACTTC. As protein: CASSSDRVEQYF.

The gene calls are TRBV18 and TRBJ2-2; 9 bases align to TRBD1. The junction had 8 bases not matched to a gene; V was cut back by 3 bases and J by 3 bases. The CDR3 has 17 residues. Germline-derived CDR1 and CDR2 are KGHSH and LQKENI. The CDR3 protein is CASSPSRTGAHTGELFF. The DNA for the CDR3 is TGTGCCAGCTCACCTAGCCGGACAGGGGCGCACACCGGGGAGCTGTTTTTT. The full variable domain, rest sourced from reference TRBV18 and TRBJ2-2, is NAGVMQNPRHLVRRRGQEARLRCSPMKGHSHVYWYRQLPEEGLKFMVYLQKENIIDESGMPKERFSAEFPKEGPSILRIQQVVRGDSAAYFCASSPSRTGAHTGELFFGEGSRLTVL.

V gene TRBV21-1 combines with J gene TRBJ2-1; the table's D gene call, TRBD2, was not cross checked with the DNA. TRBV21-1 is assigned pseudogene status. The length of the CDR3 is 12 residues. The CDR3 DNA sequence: TGTGCCAGCAGCGAACGGGTCTATGAGCAGTTCTTC. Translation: CASSERVYEQFF.

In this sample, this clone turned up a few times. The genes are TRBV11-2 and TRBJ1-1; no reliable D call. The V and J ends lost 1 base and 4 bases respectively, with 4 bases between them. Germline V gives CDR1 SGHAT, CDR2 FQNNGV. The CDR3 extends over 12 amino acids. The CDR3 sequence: CASSLGATEAFF. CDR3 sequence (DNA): TGTGCCAGCAGCTTAGGCGCCACTGAAGCTTTCTTT.

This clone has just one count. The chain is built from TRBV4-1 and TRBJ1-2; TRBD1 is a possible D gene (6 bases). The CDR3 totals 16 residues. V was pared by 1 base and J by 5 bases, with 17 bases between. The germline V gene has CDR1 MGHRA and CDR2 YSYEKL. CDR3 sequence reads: CASSQGISGQLYGYTF. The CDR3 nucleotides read TGCGCCAGCAGCCAAGGAATTAGTGGACAGCTATATGGCTACACCTTC.

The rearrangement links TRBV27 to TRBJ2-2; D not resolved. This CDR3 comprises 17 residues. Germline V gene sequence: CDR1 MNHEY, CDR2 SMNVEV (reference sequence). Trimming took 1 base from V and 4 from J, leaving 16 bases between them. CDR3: CASSLFGPMRFTGELFF. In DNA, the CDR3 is TGTGCCAGCAGTTTATTTGGGCCGATGAGATTCACCGGGGAGCTGTTTTTT.

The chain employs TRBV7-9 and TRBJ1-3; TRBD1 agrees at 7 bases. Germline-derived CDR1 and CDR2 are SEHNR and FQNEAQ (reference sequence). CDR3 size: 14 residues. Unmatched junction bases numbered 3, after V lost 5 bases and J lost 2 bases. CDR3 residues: CASSDTGAGNTIYF. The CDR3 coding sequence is TGTGCCAGCAGCGATACAGGGGCTGGAAACACCATATATTTT. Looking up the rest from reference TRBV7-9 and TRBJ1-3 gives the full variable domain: DTGVSQNPRHKITKRGQNVTFRCDPISEHNRLYWYRQTLGQGPEFLTYFQNEAQLEKSRLLSDRFSAERPKGSFSTLEIQRTEQGDSAMYLCASSDTGAGNTIYFGEGSWLTVV.

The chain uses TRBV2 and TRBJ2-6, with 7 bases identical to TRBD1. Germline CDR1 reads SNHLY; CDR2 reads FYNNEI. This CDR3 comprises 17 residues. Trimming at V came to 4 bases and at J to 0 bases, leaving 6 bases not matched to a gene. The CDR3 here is CASSVGQKISGANVLTF. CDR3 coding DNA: TGTGCCAGCAGTGTGGGACAGAAGATCTCTGGGGCCAACGTCCTGACTTTC.

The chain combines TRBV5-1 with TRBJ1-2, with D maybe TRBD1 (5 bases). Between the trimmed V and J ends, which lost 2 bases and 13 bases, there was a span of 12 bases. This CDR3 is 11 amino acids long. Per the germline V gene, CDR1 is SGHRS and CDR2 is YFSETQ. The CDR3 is CASSFQGLVTF. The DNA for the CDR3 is TGCGCCAGCAGCTTTCAGGGATTGGTCACCTTC.